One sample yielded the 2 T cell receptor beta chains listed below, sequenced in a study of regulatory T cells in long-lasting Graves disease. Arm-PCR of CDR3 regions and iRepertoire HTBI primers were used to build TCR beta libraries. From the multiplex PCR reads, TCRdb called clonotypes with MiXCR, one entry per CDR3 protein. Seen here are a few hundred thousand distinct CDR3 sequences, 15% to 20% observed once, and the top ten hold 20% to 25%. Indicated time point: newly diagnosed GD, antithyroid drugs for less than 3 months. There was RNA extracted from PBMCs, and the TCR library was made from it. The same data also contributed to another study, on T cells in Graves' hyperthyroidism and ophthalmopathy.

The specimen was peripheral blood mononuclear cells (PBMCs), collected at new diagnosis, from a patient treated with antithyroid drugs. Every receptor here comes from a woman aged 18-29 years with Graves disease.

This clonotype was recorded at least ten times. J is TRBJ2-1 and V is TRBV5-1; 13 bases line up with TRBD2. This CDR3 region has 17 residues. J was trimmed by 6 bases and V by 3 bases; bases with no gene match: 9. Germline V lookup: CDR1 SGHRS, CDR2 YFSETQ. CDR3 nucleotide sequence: TGCGCCAGCAGCTCGGTACTAGCGGGGGGGCCGACCAATGAGCAGTTCTTC. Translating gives CASSSVLAGGPTNEQFF.

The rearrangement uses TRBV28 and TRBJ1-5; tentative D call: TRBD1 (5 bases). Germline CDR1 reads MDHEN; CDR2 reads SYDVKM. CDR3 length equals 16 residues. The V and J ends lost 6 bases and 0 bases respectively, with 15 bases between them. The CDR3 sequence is CASSGGGINSNQPQHF. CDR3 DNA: TGTGCCAGCAGCGGGGGGGGGATCAATAGCAATCAGCCCCAGCATTTT.